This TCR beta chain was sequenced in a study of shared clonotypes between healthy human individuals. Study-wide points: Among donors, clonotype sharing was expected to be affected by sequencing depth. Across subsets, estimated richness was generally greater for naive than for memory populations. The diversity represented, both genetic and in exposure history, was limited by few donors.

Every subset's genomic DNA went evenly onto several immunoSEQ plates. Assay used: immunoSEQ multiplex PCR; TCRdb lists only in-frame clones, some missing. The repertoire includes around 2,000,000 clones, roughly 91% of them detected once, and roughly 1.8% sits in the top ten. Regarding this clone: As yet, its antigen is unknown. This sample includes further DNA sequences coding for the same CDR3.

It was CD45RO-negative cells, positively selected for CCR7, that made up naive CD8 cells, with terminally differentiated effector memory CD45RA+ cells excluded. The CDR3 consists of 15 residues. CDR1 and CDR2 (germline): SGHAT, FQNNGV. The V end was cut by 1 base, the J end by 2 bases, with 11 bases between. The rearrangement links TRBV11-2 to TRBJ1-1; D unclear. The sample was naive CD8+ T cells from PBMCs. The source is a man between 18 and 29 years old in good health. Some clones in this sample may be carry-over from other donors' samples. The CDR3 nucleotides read TGTGCCAGCAGCTTAGTGAGGGTGGGAAACACTGAAGCTTTCTTT. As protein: CASSLVRVGNTEAFF.